The 6 T cell receptor beta chains in this list originate from one sample, sequenced in a study of cytomegalovirus exposure and HLA in healthy donors. This PCR relied on a set of 60 Vbeta primers and 13 Jbeta primers. Only in-frame clones appear in the TCRdb table, and some are missing; sequencing was by immunoSEQ multiplex PCR. The sample consists of approximately 150,000 clones, around 79% of them appearing once. Sequencing was carried out using PBMCs. These receptors were obtained from a young woman in good health and CMV-seronegative.

The V gene is TRBV5-4, the J gene TRBJ2-7; 7 nucleotides agree with TRBD1. Trimming took 4 bases from V and 0 from J; bases not matched to a gene: 7. The germline CDR1 and CDR2 sequences are SGHNT and YYREEE (reference sequence). The CDR3 length is 15 residues. As DNA, the CDR3 is TGTGCCAGCAGCCTACGGACAGGAGGCTCCTACGAGCAGTACTTC. Protein: CASSLRTGGSYEQYF.

The chain links TRBV4-1 to TRBJ1-1; TRBD1 matches 10 bases. The CDR3 has 16 amino acids. Germline lookup yields CDR1 MGHRA and CDR2 YSYEKL. With 0 bases clipped from V and 4 bases from J, the junction kept 5 bases outside the gene matches. The chain's CDR3 is CASSQDLGQGGTEAFF. The CDR3 DNA is TGCGCCAGCAGCCAAGATCTAGGACAGGGGGGCACTGAAGCTTTCTTT.

The chain employs TRBV5-6 and TRBJ2-1; possibly TRBD1 for D (6 bases). Germline assignment: CDR1 SGHDT and CDR2 YYEEEE. Trimming stripped 3 bases from V and 4 bases from J, with 8 bases between. The length of the CDR3 is 13 residues. The CDR3 sequence is CASSYRAYNEQFF. CDR3 DNA: TGTGCCAGCAGCTACAGGGCATACAATGAGCAGTTCTTC.

The chain is built from TRBV11-1 and TRBJ1-2; D is unclear. The V gene lost 8 bases and the J gene lost 2 bases, with 15 bases spanning the gap. The CDR3 runs 14 residues. Per the germline V gene, CDR1 is SGHAT and CDR2 is FQDESV (reference sequence). As DNA, the CDR3 is TGTGCCAGCGCCGCCGAGGGAGGGAACTATGGCTACACCTTC. It specifies CASAAEGGNYGYTF.

This chain joins TRBV29-1 and TRBJ1-5, with a tentative D call TRBD1 (5 bases). This CDR3 comprises 17 residues. The germline V gene encodes CDR1 SQVTM and CDR2 ANQGSEA. Trimming removed 3 bases from V and 2 bases from J, with 20 bases in between. The CDR3 reads CSVDIPGGGYGNQPQHF. CDR3 coding DNA: TGCAGCGTTGATATACCTGGCGGGGGATATGGCAATCAGCCCCAGCATTTT.

The chain has TRBV6-1 and TRBJ1-5; 11 positions agree with TRBD1. The CDR3 has 15 residues. In germline, CDR1 is MNHNS, CDR2 SASEGT. Germline trimming cut 5 bases from V and 7 bases from J; bases unmatched to any gene: 7. The DNA of the CDR3 is TGTGCCAGCAGTCAGGGACAGGGGGTAGGACAGCCCCAGCATTTT. Its protein product is CASSQGQGVGQPQHF.